The clone carrying this T cell receptor (beta chain) was detected only a few times. What it binds is not known. The sample comes from a study of CD8 T cells in ankylosing spondylitis. Notes on the study in general: Ankylosing spondylitis blood appeared to be characterized by a TCR beta motif of eight highly homologous variants. According to the report, clones linked to the disease were significantly enriched in matched synovial fluid samples taken from ankylosing spondylitis patients. Earlier studies detected some motif variants in reactive arthritis synovial fluid and blood.

Trimming cost V 1 base and J 5 bases; bases outside gene matches: 6. This CDR3 contains 17 residues. CDR1 DFQATT and CDR2 SNEGSKA come from the germline V gene (reference sequence). Using its own MiXCR run on the 5' RACE reads, TCRdb lists one record per CDR3 protein. The table has 500,000 to 550,000 distinct CDR3 sequences, more than 9.5% seen once; the top ten hold 6.8%. Input material: blood, either unsorted or a sorted T cell fraction (not recorded which). This clonotype was obtained from a male donor with ankylosing spondylitis. V and J are TRBV20-1 and TRBJ2-3; 16 bases are a match to TRBD2. The CDR3 protein is CSARGGLAGGTVDTQYF. DNA of the CDR3: TGCAGTGCTAGAGGGGGACTAGCGGGAGGGACCGTAGATACGCAGTATTTT.